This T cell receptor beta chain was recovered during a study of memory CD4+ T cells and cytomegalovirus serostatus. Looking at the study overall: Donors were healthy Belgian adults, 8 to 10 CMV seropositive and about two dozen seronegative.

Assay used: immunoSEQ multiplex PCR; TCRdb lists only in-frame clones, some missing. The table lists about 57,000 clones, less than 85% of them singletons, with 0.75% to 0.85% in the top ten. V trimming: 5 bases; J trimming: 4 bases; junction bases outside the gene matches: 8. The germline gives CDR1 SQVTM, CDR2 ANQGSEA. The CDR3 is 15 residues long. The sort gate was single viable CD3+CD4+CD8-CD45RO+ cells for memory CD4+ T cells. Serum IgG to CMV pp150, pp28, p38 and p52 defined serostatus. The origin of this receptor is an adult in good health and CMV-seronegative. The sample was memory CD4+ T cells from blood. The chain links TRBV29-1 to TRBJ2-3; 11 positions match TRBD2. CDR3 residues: CSVSLTSGVADTQYF. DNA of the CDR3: TGCAGCGTTTCACTGACTAGCGGGGTCGCAGATACGCAGTATTTT.